This T cell receptor beta chain came from a study of blood T cell repertoires in COVID-19. In the study overall: Spain, Italy and the United States supplied samples that represented acute and convalescent COVID-19. Sources were T cells, B-cell-depleted T cells, or PBMCs; the material itself was cDNA or gDNA.

This CDR3 contains 17 residues. Germline V lookup: CDR1 MDHEN, CDR2 SYDVKM. With 4 bases clipped from V and 0 bases from J, the junction kept 9 bases outside the gene matches. Source study methods: Nucleated cell counts were estimated from reference gene primer amplification. Sequenced by immunoSEQ multiplex PCR; TCRdb stores in-frame clones only, minus some. The DNA gave D and trimming, while V, J and clone size come from that table. Here the sample spans approximately 200,000 clones, 60% to 85% being singletons. The chain is built from TRBV28 and TRBJ2-3; TRBD2 matches 8 bases. The receptor's source is a man between 60 and 75 years old with active or convalescent COVID-19. Sequencing input: peripheral blood. DNA for the CDR3: TGTGCCAGCAGTTCCCCCCCTCGCGGGAGGAGCACAGATACGCAGTATTTT. Translated: CASSSPPRGRSTDTQYF.